These 25 T cell receptor beta chains originate from one sample sequenced in a study of beta chain features in type 1 diabetes. The authors reverse transcribed all of the isolated RNA, so sequencing captured expressed TCRB transcripts. The table came from immunoSEQ multiplex PCR; TCRdb's copy has only in-frame clones and leaves some out. The sample shows 400,000 to 600,000 clones, roughly 30% of them seen only once. Input material: naive CD4+ T cells from blood. The receptors were sampled from a man aged 18 to 30 in good health.

The V and J genes are TRBV4-2 and TRBJ2-5, with a weak D call TRBD2 (5 bases). CDR1 is LGHNA, CDR2 YNFKEQ, per germline. CDR3 length equals 14 residues. V gave up 1 base and J gave up 2 bases, with 8 bases separating them. The CDR3 region is CASSQGDYQETQYF. CDR3 nucleotides: TGTGCCAGCAGCCAAGGTGACTATCAAGAGACCCAGTACTTC.

Here the CDR3 DNA reads TGTGCCAGCAGCCAGCAGGGACAGTGGCTCACCAACTCCTACAATGAGCAGTTCTTC. Its translation is CASSQQGQWLTNSYNEQFF. The rearrangement uses TRBV14 and TRBJ2-1; 7 nucleotides match TRBD1. CDR3 size: 19 residues. After removal of 3 bases from V and 0 bases from J, the junction contained 14 bases not matched to a gene. The V gene's germline CDR1 is SGHDN and CDR2 FVKESK. Together with reference TRBV14 and TRBJ2-1, the CDR3 gives the full variable domain: EAGVTQFPSHSVIEKGQTVTLRCDPISGHDNLYWYRRVMGKEIKFLLHFVKESKQDESGMPNNRFLAERTGGTYSTLKVQPAELEDSGVYFCASSQQGQWLTNSYNEQFFGPGTRLTVL.

The chain recombines TRBV5-1 with TRBJ2-5; perhaps TRBD2 as D (5 bases). CDR1 is SGHRS and CDR2 is YFSETQ in the germline V gene. This CDR3 has 13 residues. The V end lost 1 base, the J end lost 3 bases, and 7 bases lay between the germline ends. CDR3 residues: CASSLMREETQYF. DNA for the CDR3: TGCGCCAGCAGCTTGATGAGGGAAGAGACCCAGTACTTC.

The rearrangement uses TRBV28 and TRBJ2-2; 11 nucleotides line up with TRBD2. Germline CDR1 is MDHEN and CDR2 is SYDVKM. The V and J ends lost 3 bases and 4 bases, in that order; junction bases with no gene match: 10. The CDR3 loop spans 18 amino acids. This CDR3 is CASSLFPRLAGSTGELFF. CDR3 nucleotide sequence: TGTGCCAGCAGTTTGTTCCCACGACTAGCGGGGAGCACCGGGGAGCTGTTTTTT.

To note about this clone: The sample carries other DNA sequences with the same CDR3. V is TRBV7-8 and J is TRBJ2-5, with 8 bases identical to TRBD1. CDR1 and CDR2 (germline): SGHVS, FQNEAQ. The CDR3 covers 14 residues. V lost 5 bases to trimming and J lost 1 base; unmatched junction nucleotides: 3. This CDR3 is CASSPGQGQETQYF. Here the CDR3 DNA reads TGTGCCAGCAGCCCCGGACAGGGCCAAGAGACCCAGTACTTC. Variable domain in full (rest from reference TRBV7-8 and TRBJ2-5): GAGVSQSPRYKVAKRGQDVALRCDPISGHVSLFWYQQALGQGPEFLTYFQNEAQLDKSGLPSDRFFAERPEGSVSTLKIQRTQQEDSAVYLCASSPGQGQETQYFGPGTRLLVL.

V gene TRBV28 combines with J gene TRBJ2-7; D might be TRBD2 (6 bases). The germline V gene has CDR1 MDHEN and CDR2 SYDVKM. This CDR3 region has 14 residues. Between the trimmed V and J ends, which lost 3 bases and 0 bases, there was a span of 9 bases. The CDR3 here is CASSFAGSSYEQYF. The DNA of the CDR3 is TGTGCCAGCAGTTTTGCGGGATCCTCCTACGAGCAGTACTTC.

The V call is TRBV28, the J call TRBJ2-3; 13 bases fit TRBD2. The CDR3 runs to 18 residues. From germline, CDR1 is MDHEN and CDR2 SYDVKM. J lost 0 bases, V lost 5 bases, and 8 bases had no gene match. The CDR3 nucleotides read TGTGCCAGCAGTCTACAGGGGACTAGCGGGACTAGCACAGATACGCAGTATTTT. As protein: CASSLQGTSGTSTDTQYF.

The rearrangement joins TRBV7-3 to TRBJ2-3; tentative D call: TRBD2 (5 bases). CDR3 size: 15 residues. V shed 1 base and J shed 4 bases, with 12 bases lying between them. The germline V gene has CDR1 SGHTA and CDR2 FQGTGA. The CDR3 coding sequence is TGTGCCAGCAGCTTAAACGGGAAAGGCGCAGATACGCAGTATTTT. Amino acids: CASSLNGKGADTQYF.

There are a few counts of this clone. This chain uses TRBV30 with TRBJ1-1; 7 nucleotides align to TRBD1. Per the germline V gene, CDR1 is GTSNPN and CDR2 is SVGIG (reference sequence). The CDR3 extends over 13 amino acids. V shed 5 bases, J shed 3 bases, and the junction held 6 bases outside the gene matches. The CDR3 sequence: CAWDRAMDTEAFF. In nucleotides, the CDR3 is TGTGCCTGGGACAGGGCCATGGACACTGAAGCTTTCTTT.

This chain connects TRBV30 to TRBJ1-2; 7 bases fit TRBD1. The junction had 7 bases not matched to a gene; V was cut back by 1 base and J by 11 bases. This CDR3 has 12 residues. Germline V CDR1 and CDR2: GTSNPN, SVGIG (reference sequence). CDR3 residues: CAWSDSYRGYTF. The CDR3, as DNA: TGTGCCTGGAGTGACTCCTACAGGGGTTACACCTTC.

The chain links TRBV29-1 to TRBJ1-4, with 7 bases that match TRBD1. CDR3 length: 14 amino acids. The V gene's germline CDR1 is SQVTM and CDR2 ANQGSEA. V was pared by 6 bases and J by 4 bases, with 8 bases of the junction left unmatched. CDR3 DNA sequence: TGCAGCGTCGCCACGGGACAGTATAATGAAAAACTGTTTTTT. It specifies CSVATGQYNEKLFF.

For the CDR3, the DNA is TGTGCCAGCAGTGAAGTGGGACAAGATACGCAGTATTTT. Translation gives CASSEVGQDTQYF. V usage is TRBV6-1 and J usage is TRBJ2-3, with a weak D call TRBD1 (6 bases). Germline CDR1 reads MNHNS; CDR2 reads SASEGT. The CDR3 is made up of 13 amino acids. V lost 1 base, J lost 5 bases, and 7 bases lay in between.

This clone has more than one count but fewer than ten. The rearrangement joins TRBV7-9 to TRBJ2-1; TRBD1 or TRBD2 may be the D gene (5 bases each). V was pared by 1 base and J by 6 bases, with 10 bases between. Looked up from germline, CDR1 is SEHNR and CDR2 is FQNEAQ (reference sequence). The CDR3 runs to 14 residues. The CDR3 DNA reads as TGTGCCAGCAGCTTAGGAGGGACGGGCAATGAGCAGTTCTTC. Amino acids: CASSLGGTGNEQFF.

This clone was picked up a small number of times. The chain is built from TRBV30 and TRBJ1-4; D is unresolved. Germline CDR1 and CDR2: GTSNPN and SVGIG (reference sequence). CDR3 length equals 11 residues. V was cut by 2 bases and J by 8 bases, with 6 bases left in between. In nucleotides, the CDR3 is TGTGCCTGGAGTATGGGGGAAAAACTGTTTTTT. Amino acids: CAWSMGEKLFF.

The chain couples TRBV2 to TRBJ1-5; perhaps TRBD1 as D (5 bases). V gave up 6 bases and J gave up 6 bases, with 15 bases separating them. CDR3 length equals 14 residues. Germline CDR1 SNHLY, CDR2 FYNNEI. The CDR3 here is CASSADKQGQPQHF. The CDR3 DNA reads as TGTGCCAGCAGCGCAGACAAGCAGGGTCAGCCCCAGCATTTT.

In this sample, this clone turned up a few times. The genes are TRBV2 and TRBJ2-7; D not certain. The germline V gene has CDR1 SNHLY and CDR2 FYNNEI. V dropped 4 bases and J dropped 1 base, with 5 bases sitting between them. The CDR3 extends over 12 amino acids. CDR3 nucleotides: TGTGCCAGCAGTGTACAGTCCTACGAGCAGTACTTC. Its translation: CASSVQSYEQYF.

This chain connects TRBV11-2 to TRBJ2-7, with 10 bases fitting TRBD2. The CDR3 contains 15 residues. Trimming at V came to 4 bases and at J to 5 bases, leaving 8 bases not matched to a gene. Germline-derived CDR1 and CDR2 are SGHAT and FQNNGV. The CDR3 loop is CASSSQREGLHEQYF. The CDR3 bases are TGTGCCAGCAGCTCCCAGCGGGAGGGCCTTCACGAGCAGTACTTC.

V and J are TRBV6-5 and TRBJ2-7; 9 nucleotides line up with TRBD1. The germline gives CDR1 MNHEY, CDR2 SVGAGI. The CDR3 contains 14 residues. The trim removed 6 bases at V and 6 bases at J, leaving 9 bases unmatched. The DNA for the CDR3 is TGTGCCAGCAGACTACAGGGGGCTGCGGGCGAGCAGTACTTC. It encodes CASRLQGAAGEQYF.

The chain is built from TRBV4-1 and TRBJ1-5; D perhaps matches TRBD1 (5 bases). Germline V gives CDR1 MGHRA, CDR2 YSYEKL. Trimming left V 1 base short and J 7 bases short, with 14 bases between. The CDR3 sequence is 15 residues long. The CDR3 region has the DNA TGCGCCAGCAGCCAAGGGCAGGGAGGTGGCCAGCCCCAGCATTTT. It translates to CASSQGQGGGQPQHF.

The chain employs TRBV7-8 and TRBJ2-1; 9 positions agree with TRBD1. The CDR3 loop spans 15 amino acids. Germline trimming cut 3 bases from V and 3 bases from J; bases unmatched to any gene: 3. In germline, CDR1 is SGHVS, CDR2 FQNEAQ. The CDR3 DNA follows: TGTGCCAGCAGCTTTAACAGGGGGCTCTACAATGAGCAGTTCTTC. Amino acids: CASSFNRGLYNEQFF.

This clone was counted only a few times. The V call is TRBV5-1, the J call TRBJ2-6; 15 bases align to TRBD2. CDR3 size: 19 residues. The germline V gene has CDR1 SGHRS and CDR2 YFSETQ. With V trimmed by 1 base and J by 2 bases, 4 bases remained unmatched. The CDR3 bases are TGCGCCAGCAGCTTGCCGGGACTAGCGGGAGGTACTGGGGCCAACGTCCTGACTTTC. Its translation: CASSLPGLAGGTGANVLTF.

The chain carries TRBV10-3 and TRBJ2-1, with a weak D call TRBD1 (5 bases). The CDR3 runs to 13 residues. CDR1 ENHRY and CDR2 SYGVKD come from the germline V gene. The V end lost 0 bases, the J end lost 9 bases, and 9 bases lay between the germline ends. The CDR3 protein is CAISESDSREQFF. The CDR3 bases are TGTGCCATCAGTGAGTCTGACAGCCGTGAGCAGTTCTTC.

The J gene is TRBJ1-2, the V gene TRBV21-1. TRBV21-1 is a listed pseudogene. This CDR3 is 14 amino acids long. The chain's CDR3 is CASSKSPLGYGYTF. The CDR3 DNA is TGTGCCAGCAGCAAAAGTCCCCTGGGCTATGGCTACACCTTC.

This clone was counted between two and nine times. The V gene is TRBV30, the J gene TRBJ1-3; D unresolved. Trimming stripped 2 bases from V and 0 bases from J, with 14 bases between. Germline CDR1 is GTSNPN and CDR2 is SVGIG (reference sequence). There are 16 residues in the CDR3. The CDR3 bases are TGTGCCTGGAGTCTTACCTCACGGATCTCTGGAAACACCATATATTTT. Encoded protein: CAWSLTSRISGNTIYF.

This clone was counted between two and nine times. The chain recombines TRBV30 with TRBJ1-3, with D unclear. The CDR3 loop spans 11 amino acids. V lost 5 bases and J lost 1, with 3 bases in between. Germline V gives CDR1 GTSNPN, CDR2 SVGIG (reference sequence). CDR3 nucleotides: TGTGCCTGGGAATCTGGAAACACCATATATTTT. Its protein product is CAWESGNTIYF.